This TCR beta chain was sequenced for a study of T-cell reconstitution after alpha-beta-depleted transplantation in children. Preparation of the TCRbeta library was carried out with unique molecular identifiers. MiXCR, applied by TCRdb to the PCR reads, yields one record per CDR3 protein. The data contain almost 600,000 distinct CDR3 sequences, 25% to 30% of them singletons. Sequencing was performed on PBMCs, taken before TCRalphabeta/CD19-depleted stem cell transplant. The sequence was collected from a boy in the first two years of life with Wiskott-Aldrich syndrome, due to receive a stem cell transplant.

The CDR3: CSAIRATSGRAYEQYF. DNA of the CDR3: TGCAGTGCCATACGGGCCACTAGCGGGAGGGCCTACGAGCAGTACTTC. The J gene is TRBJ2-7, the V gene TRBV20-1; TRBD2 aligns across 13 bases. V lost 6 bases and J lost 2; bases outside the gene matches: 10. The CDR3 loop spans 16 amino acids. Germline V gene data show CDR1 as DFQATT and CDR2 as SNEGSKA (reference sequence).